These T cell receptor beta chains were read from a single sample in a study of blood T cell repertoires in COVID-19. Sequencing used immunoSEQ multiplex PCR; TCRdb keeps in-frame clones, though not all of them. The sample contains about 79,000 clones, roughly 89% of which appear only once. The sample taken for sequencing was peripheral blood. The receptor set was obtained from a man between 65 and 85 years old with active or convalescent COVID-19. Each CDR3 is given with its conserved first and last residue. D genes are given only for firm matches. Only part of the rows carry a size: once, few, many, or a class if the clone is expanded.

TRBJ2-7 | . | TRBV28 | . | TGTGCCAGCACAAGCGACGGACTCTACGAGCAGTACTTC | CASTSDGLYEQYF
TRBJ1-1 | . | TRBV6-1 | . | TGTGCCAGCAGTGAAGCGCGGGGGACACTGAACACTGAAGCTTTCTTT | CASSEARGTLNTEAFF
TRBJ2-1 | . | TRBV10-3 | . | TGTGCCATGAGGGGGGGGAGCACCTACAATGAGCAGTTCTTC | CAMRGGSTYNEQFF
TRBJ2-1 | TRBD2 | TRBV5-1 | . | TGCGCCAGCAGCGTGGGACTAGCGGGGCTCAATGAGCAGTTCTTC | CASSVGLAGLNEQFF
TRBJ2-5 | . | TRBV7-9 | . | TGTGCCAGCAGCCCGAGTTTAGGAGCACAAGAGACCCAGTACTTC | CASSPSLGAQETQYF
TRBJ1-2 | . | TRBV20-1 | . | TGCAGTGCTCACAGCGGTCCGGGCTACACCTTC | CSAHSGPGYTF
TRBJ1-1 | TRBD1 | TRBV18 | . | TGTGCCAGCTCAAAGGACAGGGGTCGGACTGAAGCTTTCTTT | CASSKDRGRTEAFF
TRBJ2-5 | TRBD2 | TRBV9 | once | TGTGCCAGCAGCGCAGGCGGGGGGGAAGAGACCCAGTACTTC | CASSAGGGEETQYF
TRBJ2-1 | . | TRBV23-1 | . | TGCGCCAGCAGTCAACTCCAGGGCCCCTATTCCTACAATGAGCAGTTCTTC | CASSQLQGPYSYNEQFF
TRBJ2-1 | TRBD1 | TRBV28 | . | TGTGCCAGCAGTTTCAGGGGGCCTAGCAATGAGCAGTTCTTC | CASSFRGPSNEQFF
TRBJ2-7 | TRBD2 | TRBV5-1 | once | TGCGCCAGCAGCTTGGTACTAGCGGGGGATTACGAGCAGTACTTC | CASSLVLAGDYEQYF
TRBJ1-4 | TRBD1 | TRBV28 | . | TGTGCCAGCAGGTCTTTAGAGGGGGCGAAAGAAAAACTGTTTTTT | CASRSLEGAKEKLFF
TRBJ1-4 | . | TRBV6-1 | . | TGTGCCAGCAGGGAACCCCCCGACAGCGCAACTAATGAAAAACTGTTTTTT | CASREPPDSATNEKLFF
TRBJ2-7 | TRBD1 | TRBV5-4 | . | TGTGCCAGCAGCTATGGACAGGGTCGAAACTCCTACGAGCAGTACTTC | CASSYGQGRNSYEQYF
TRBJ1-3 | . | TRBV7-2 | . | TGTGCCAGCAGCTTCGGGAGCTCTGGAAACACCATATATTTT | CASSFGSSGNTIYF
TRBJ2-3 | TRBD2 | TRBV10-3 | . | TGTGCCATCATGCGCGGGAGGGCCCCAGATACGCAGTATTTT | CAIMRGRAPDTQYF
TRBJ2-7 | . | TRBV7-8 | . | TGTGCCAGCTCTGCCCAGGGTGCTTTACGCGACGAGCAGTACTTC | CASSAQGALRDEQYF
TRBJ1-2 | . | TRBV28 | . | TGTGCCAGCAGTTTGGGGGAGGCTGCCTATGGCTACACCTTC | CASSLGEAAYGYTF
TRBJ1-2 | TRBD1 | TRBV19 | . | TGTGCCAGTAGTCTGGACAGGGAGGGGAATGGCTACACCTTC | CASSLDREGNGYTF
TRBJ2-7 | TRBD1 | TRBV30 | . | TGTGCCTGGAGCGACGGACAGGGCAGCGAGCAGTACTTC | CAWSDGQGSEQYF
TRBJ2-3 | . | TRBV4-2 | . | TGTGCCTCCGGGGTAGCGAGCACAGATACGCAGTATTTT | CASGVASTDTQYF
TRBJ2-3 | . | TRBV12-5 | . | TGTGCTAGTGGTTCCGGGACGGGACTTTTCACAGATACGCAGTATTTT | CASGSGTGLFTDTQYF